Shown below are 32 T cell receptor beta chains from a single sample sequenced in a study of control samples from healthy donors and cancer patients. Produced via immunoSEQ multiplex PCR; TCRdb's table is partial and in-frame only. The repertoire has around 19,000 clones, around 84% of them found once; the top ten carry around 30%. Sample: PBMCs. The origin of the receptors is a man older than 75 with head and neck cancer.

The V gene is TRBV6-2 or TRBV6-3, the J gene TRBJ2-4, with unresolved D. Trimming removed 4 bases from V and 2 bases from J, with 12 bases in between. Germline V lookup: CDR1 MNHEY, CDR2 SVGEGT. This CDR3 has 15 amino acids. The CDR3 reads CASSLSRSPKNIQYF. CDR3 bases: TGTGCCAGCAGTTTGTCACGGTCCCCCAAAAACATTCAGTACTTC.

The CDR3 region is CASSGQGVGETQYF. The DNA for the CDR3 is TGTGCCAGCAGTGGGCAAGGGGTTGGGGAGACCCAGTACTTC. The chain recombines TRBV2 with TRBJ2-5, with D possibly being TRBD1 (5 bases). Between the trimmed V and J ends, which lost 4 bases and 5 bases, there was a span of 14 bases. The CDR3 covers 14 residues. Germline values: CDR1 SNHLY, CDR2 FYNNEI.

The V gene is TRBV3-1 (or the pseudogene TRBV3-2), the J gene TRBJ2-2, with 10 bases that match TRBD2. The CDR3 totals 15 residues. Germline values: CDR1 LGHDT, CDR2 YNNKEL (reference sequence). Trimming took 4 bases from V and 5 from J; bases not matched to a gene: 4. Here the CDR3 reads CASSPPSGSTGELFF. CDR3 nucleotide sequence: TGTGCCAGCAGCCCCCCTAGCGGGAGTACCGGGGAGCTGTTTTTT.

The chain is built from TRBV6-2 or TRBV6-3 and TRBJ2-1; D uncertain. Trimming shortened V by 5 bases and J by 2 bases, and 10 bases separated the two germline ends. This CDR3 is 14 amino acids long. The germline V gene has CDR1 MNHEY and CDR2 SVGEGT. CDR3 bases: TGTGCCAGCAGTGGATCCGCGCCCTACAATGAGCAGTTCTTC. Translating it yields CASSGSAPYNEQFF.

The CDR3 DNA reads TGCAGCGTTGGACAGGGCGCCCAAGAGACCCAGTACTTC. Its protein is CSVGQGAQETQYF. V is TRBV29-1 and J is TRBJ2-5; TRBD1 matches 7 bases. Germline values: CDR1 SQVTM, CDR2 ANQGSEA. There are 13 residues in the CDR3. The J segment lost 1 base and the V segment lost 4 bases, leaving 3 bases of the junction unmatched.

The V call is TRBV6-2 or TRBV6-3, the J call TRBJ2-3; 8 nucleotides match TRBD1. Germline lookup yields CDR1 MNHEY and CDR2 SVGEGT. This CDR3 has 14 residues. After removal of 4 bases from V and 4 bases from J, the junction contained 4 bases not matched to a gene. The CDR3 DNA reads as TGTGCCAGCAGTTTCACGACAGGGGCAGATACGCAGTATTTT. Translating it yields CASSFTTGADTQYF.

The chain uses TRBV7-9 and TRBJ1-1; D gene unclear. The germline V and J ends were trimmed by 1 base and 3 bases, with 3 bases remaining between them. The CDR3 runs to 12 residues. Germline CDR1 reads SEHNR; CDR2 reads FQNEAQ (reference sequence). The CDR3 is CASSLEYTEAFF. DNA for the CDR3: TGTGCCAGCAGCTTAGAGTACACTGAAGCTTTCTTT.

This clone came up a few times. DNA for the CDR3: TGCGCCAGCAGCCTCGGGCAGGGGGCGGGTTCCGGGGAGCTGTTTTTT. Translated: CASSLGQGAGSGELFF. This sequence joins TRBV4-1 and TRBJ2-2, with 8 bases fitting TRBD1. With 4 bases clipped from V and 6 bases from J, the junction kept 10 bases outside the gene matches. Germline V CDR1 and CDR2: MGHRA, YSYEKL. This CDR3 is 16 amino acids long.

V and J are TRBV7-6 and TRBJ2-2, with 7 bases that match TRBD2. Looked up from germline, CDR1 is SGHVS and CDR2 is FNYEAQ. The J segment lost 6 bases and the V segment lost 2 bases, leaving 9 bases of the junction unmatched. This CDR3 is 16 amino acids long. The CDR3 DNA reads as TGTGCCAGCAGCTTACGGACTAGTCTCGACGCCGGGGAGCTGTTTTTT. Amino acid sequence: CASSLRTSLDAGELFF.

This clone was recorded once. The CDR3 region has the DNA TGTGCCAGCAGGACTGGGAGCTCCTACGAGCAGTACTTC. Translating gives CASRTGSSYEQYF. The chain recombines TRBV27 with TRBJ2-7; D possibly corresponds to TRBD2 (5 bases). Trimming took 6 bases from V and 0 from J, leaving 9 bases between them. Germline V gene lookup returns CDR1 MNHEY and CDR2 SMNVEV (reference sequence). CDR3 length: 13 amino acids.

The chain has TRBV2 and TRBJ2-7; D remains unclear. Trimming removed 7 bases at V and 0 bases at J, with 13 bases between. Germline V gene lookup returns CDR1 SNHLY and CDR2 FYNNEI. This CDR3 spans 14 amino acids. The CDR3 sequence: CASTSTDFSYEQYF. In nucleotides, the CDR3 is TGTGCCAGCACTTCGACTGATTTCTCCTACGAGCAGTACTTC.

V gene TRBV6-1 combines with J gene TRBJ1-6; D is ambiguous. The CDR3 contains 16 residues. The V and J ends lost 1 base and 3 bases respectively, with 10 bases between them. Germline-derived CDR1 and CDR2 are MNHNS and SASEGT. The CDR3 loop is CASSEELDRYNSPLHF. The CDR3 DNA is TGTGCCAGCAGTGAAGAGTTGGACCGCTATAATTCACCCCTCCACTTT.

About this clone itself: An end of the junction differs from the germline gene, which may be a read error. The rearrangement links TRBV6-6 to TRBJ2-1, with a weak D call TRBD1 (7 bases). The CDR3 runs to 13 residues. CDR1 is MNHNY, CDR2 SVGAGI, per germline (reference sequence). The CDR3 loop is CASSYSSLQGRIF. Here the CDR3 DNA reads TGTGCCAGCAGTTACAGCTCTTTACAGGGGAGGATCTTC.

V gene TRBV7-3 combines with J gene TRBJ2-3, with a possible D match to TRBD2 (5 bases). The V and J ends lost 5 bases and 9 bases respectively, with 18 bases between them. Germline CDR1 and CDR2: SGHTA and FQGTGA. The CDR3 loop spans 14 amino acids. CDR3 DNA sequence: TGTGCCAGCAGCCCCTCTGCGGATCGAGGGACGCAGTATTTT. This gives the protein CASSPSADRGTQYF.

The chain recombines TRBV28 with TRBJ1-5, with D possibly matching TRBD1 (5 bases). The CDR3 length is 14 residues. Germline CDR1 and CDR2: MDHEN and SYDVKM. V was pared by 5 bases and J by 4 bases, with 12 bases between. Written as DNA, the CDR3 is TGTGCCAGCAGTCCAGACAGAAAAAATCAGCCCCAGCATTTT. This sequence encodes CASSPDRKNQPQHF.

This chain connects TRBV6-2 or TRBV6-3 to TRBJ2-1; D not resolved. Deletions cut 6 bases from V and 0 bases from J, with 12 bases between. The germline V gene has CDR1 MNHEY and CDR2 SVGEGT. The CDR3 is made up of 15 amino acids. The CDR3 nucleotides are TGTGCCAGCAGCGTCGCCGTAAGCTCCTACAATGAGCAGTTCTTC. This translates into CASSVAVSSYNEQFF.

This clone was picked up one time. The chain links TRBV16 to TRBJ2-7, with D hard to call. The ends were cut back, 3 bases at V and 6 bases at J, with 18 bases in the middle. The germline gives CDR1 KGHSY, CDR2 FQNENV. The CDR3 is made up of 15 amino acids. CDR3 protein: CASSQVTLTGAEQYF. Written as DNA, the CDR3 is TGTGCCAGCAGCCAGGTTACCCTAACGGGCGCCGAGCAGTACTTC.

The chain couples TRBV7-3 to TRBJ2-3; D may be TRBD1 (6 bases). V lost 1 base, J lost 4 bases, and 12 bases lay in between. This CDR3 is built from 15 residues. Germline CDR1 and CDR2: SGHTA and FQGTGA. The CDR3 DNA sequence: TGTGCCAGCAGCTTAAGTTATGGGGGCCCAGATACGCAGTATTTT. Protein product: CASSLSYGGPDTQYF.

This rearrangement joins TRBV11-2 to TRBJ2-7; D uncertain. The CDR3 is 14 amino acids. Germline CDR1 and CDR2: SGHAT and FQNNGV. V gave up 5 bases and J gave up 0 bases, with 11 bases separating them. The CDR3 nucleotides read TGTGCCAGCAGCCTAACGGTGACCTCCTACGAGCAGTACTTC. The encoded protein is CASSLTVTSYEQYF.

The rearrangement links TRBV30 to TRBJ2-2; TRBD1 might be the D (7 bases). The V gene lost 3 bases and the J gene lost 5 bases, with 19 bases spanning the gap. This CDR3 comprises 16 residues. In germline, CDR1 is GTSNPN, CDR2 SVGIG (reference sequence). CDR3: CAWRPRGGGNTGELFF. The DNA for the CDR3 is TGTGCCTGGAGACCCCGTGGAGGGGGCAATACCGGGGAGCTGTTTTTT. The full variable domain, its missing parts supplied by reference TRBV30 and TRBJ2-2, is SQTIHQWPATLVQPVGSPLSLECTVEGTSNPNLYWYRQAAGRGLQLLFYSVGIGQISSEVPQNLSASRPQDRQFILSSKKLLLSDSGFYLCAWRPRGGGNTGELFFGEGSRLTVL.

The rearrangement uses TRBV4-3 and TRBJ2-2; TRBD2 is a possible D gene (5 bases). This CDR3 is built from 17 residues. Trimming stripped 0 bases from V and 3 bases from J, with 14 bases between. Germline CDR1 LGHNA, CDR2 YSLEER. The CDR3 DNA follows: TGCGCCAGCAGCCAAGATGAGTCACTAGGGTACACCGGGGAGCTGTTTTTT. It codes for CASSQDESLGYTGELFF.

The chain is built from TRBV21-1 and TRBJ2-7; TRBD1 is the table's D call and was not checked against the DNA. TRBV21-1 is annotated as a pseudogene. The length of the CDR3 is 17 residues. CDR3 region: CASSNGIDRGYPYEQYF. In DNA form, the CDR3 reads TGTGCCAGCAGCAACGGGATCGACAGGGGGTATCCCTACGAGCAGTACTTC.

This chain links TRBV7-9 with TRBJ1-2; 9 nucleotides agree with TRBD1. CDR3 length: 14 amino acids. The germline CDR1 and CDR2 sequences are SEHNR and FQNEAQ (reference sequence). With V trimmed by 5 bases and J by 5 bases, 6 bases remained unmatched. Here the CDR3 reads CASSPTGQGYGYTF. The CDR3 coding sequence is TGTGCCAGCAGCCCCACCGGACAGGGGTATGGCTACACCTTC.

CDR3 in DNA: TGTGCCAGCAGCAAAGGATCTTTTTCGGGACTAGCGGGAGGGCCAAGAAACAATGAGCAGTTCTTC. Its protein is CASSKGSFSGLAGGPRNNEQFF. V usage is TRBV21-1 and J usage is TRBJ2-1; the D call in the table, TRBD2, was not verified against the DNA. TRBV21-1 is designated a pseudogene. CDR3 size: 22 residues.

This clone was seen more than once but under ten times. The CDR3 DNA reads TGCAGCGTTAAGACAGGGGGCACAAACACTGAAGCTTTCTTT. This codes for CSVKTGGTNTEAFF. The chain carries TRBV29-1 and TRBJ1-1; 10 bases are shared with TRBD1. CDR3 size: 14 residues. The J segment lost 2 bases and the V segment lost 5 bases, leaving 5 bases of the junction unmatched. Germline lookup yields CDR1 SQVTM and CDR2 ANQGSEA. The whole variable domain, remainder taken from reference TRBV29-1 and TRBJ1-1, is SAVISQKPSRDICQRGTSLTIQCQVDSQVTMMFWYRQQPGQSLTLIATANQGSEATYESGFVIDKFPISRPNLTFSTLTVSNMSPEDSSIYLCSVKTGGTNTEAFFGQGTRLTVV.

The rearrangement links TRBV29-1 to TRBJ2-7; D possibly corresponds to TRBD2 (5 bases). The CDR3 sequence is 12 residues long. V lost 2 bases, J lost 0 bases, and 5 bases lay in between. Germline CDR1 is SQVTM and CDR2 is ANQGSEA. CDR3 sequence: CSVETSSYEQYF. DNA of the CDR3: TGCAGCGTTGAAACTAGCTCCTACGAGCAGTACTTC.

The V call is TRBV7-2, the J call TRBJ2-7; D gene unclear. The germline CDR1 and CDR2 sequences are SGHTA and FQGNSA. The CDR3 is 14 residues long. The germline V and J ends were trimmed by 1 base and 0 bases, with 7 bases remaining between them. CDR3 loop: CASSLDASSYEQYF. CDR3 DNA sequence: TGTGCCAGCAGCTTAGATGCCTCCTCCTACGAGCAGTACTTC.

The V call is TRBV12-3 or TRBV12-4, the J call TRBJ2-7, with D hard to call. The V and J ends lost 1 base and 6 bases respectively, with 10 bases between them. This CDR3 contains 13 residues. In nucleotides, the CDR3 is TGTGCCAGCAGTTTAGGGGCGGCATCCGAGCAGTACTTC. This codes for CASSLGAASEQYF.

V gene TRBV7-9 combines with J gene TRBJ2-2; TRBD2 aligns across 9 bases. V shed 0 bases, J shed 0 bases, and the junction held 2 bases outside the gene matches. Germline-derived CDR1 and CDR2 are SEHNR and FQNEAQ (reference sequence). The CDR3 loop spans 17 amino acids. In DNA, the CDR3 is TGTGCCAGCAGCTTAGCGCGACTAGCGGCGAACACCGGGGAGCTGTTTTTT. Encoded protein: CASSLARLAANTGELFF.

Comment on this clone: The sample carries other DNA sequences with the same CDR3. The chain couples TRBV2 to TRBJ1-5; D perhaps matches TRBD1 (6 bases). The V end was cut by 3 bases, the J end by 2 bases, with 8 bases between. This CDR3 region has 14 residues. CDR1 is SNHLY, CDR2 FYNNEI, per germline. CDR3 loop: CASSEGAGNQPQHF. CDR3 DNA sequence: TGTGCCAGCAGTGAGGGGGCAGGCAATCAGCCCCAGCATTTT.

The V call is TRBV5-6, the J call TRBJ2-1; 10 bases fit TRBD2. CDR1 and CDR2 from the germline V gene are SGHDT and YYEEEE. This CDR3 spans 16 amino acids. V was pared by 3 bases and J by 3 bases, with 6 bases of the junction left unmatched. In DNA, the CDR3 is TGTGCCAGCAGCTCTATAAGCGGGAGGGGCTACAATGAGCAGTTCTTC. Its protein is CASSSISGRGYNEQFF.

The chain uses TRBV6-1 and TRBJ1-1; weak D call: TRBD1 (5 bases). In germline, CDR1 is MNHNS, CDR2 SASEGT. The CDR3 spans 14 residues. V shed 5 bases and J shed 3 bases, with 13 bases lying between them. CDR3 in DNA: TGTGCCAGCAGTTCCCAAGGGGCAGACACTGAAGCTTTCTTT. Residues: CASSSQGADTEAFF.